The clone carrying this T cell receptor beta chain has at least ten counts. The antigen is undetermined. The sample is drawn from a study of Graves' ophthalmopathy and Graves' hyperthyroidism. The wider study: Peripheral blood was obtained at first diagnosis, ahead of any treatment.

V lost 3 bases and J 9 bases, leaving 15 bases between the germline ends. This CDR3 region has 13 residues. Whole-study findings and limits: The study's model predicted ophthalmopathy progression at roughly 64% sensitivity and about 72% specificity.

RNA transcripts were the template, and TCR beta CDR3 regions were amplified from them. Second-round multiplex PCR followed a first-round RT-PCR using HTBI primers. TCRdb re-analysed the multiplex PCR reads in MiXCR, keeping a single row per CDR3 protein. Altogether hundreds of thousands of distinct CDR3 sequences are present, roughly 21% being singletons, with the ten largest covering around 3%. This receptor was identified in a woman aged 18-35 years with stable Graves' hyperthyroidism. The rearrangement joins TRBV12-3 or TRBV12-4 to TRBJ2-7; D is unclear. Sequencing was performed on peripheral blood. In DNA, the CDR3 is TGTGCCAGCAGTTTGGTGGCCCCGGGCGGGCAGTACTTC. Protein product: CASSLVAPGGQYF.